The T cell receptor beta chain described here comes from a study of blood T cell repertoires in COVID-19. Generated by immunoSEQ multiplex PCR, the TCRdb table keeps only in-frame clones and is missing some. Among about 310,000 clones listed, 80% to 90% were seen once. Individuals aged about 18 to 90 years were recruited from 24 US areas. The source of this sequence is a woman between 18 and 29 years old who had recovered from COVID-19. What was sequenced was PBMCs or T cells enriched from blood (not recorded which).

The CDR3 sequence: CASSGQSWDYGYTF. The CDR3 region has the DNA TGTGCCAGCAGCGGACAGTCCTGGGACTATGGCTACACCTTC. The V call is TRBV2, the J call TRBJ1-2; TRBD1 might be the D (6 bases). The CDR3 spans 14 residues. Germline V gene sequence: CDR1 SNHLY, CDR2 FYNNEI. The V end was cut by 6 bases, the J end by 3 bases, with 14 bases between.